These 21 T cell receptor beta chains share one sample of origin, sequenced in a study of CD8+ T cells in alopecia areata. Treatment reported: oral pan-JAK inhibitor, 5-10 mg twice daily. Reverse transcription of extracted RNA yielded cDNA, which provided the sequencing template. The data were produced by immunoSEQ multiplex PCR, yet TCRdb's version contains in-frame clones alone and is incomplete. This table holds over 80,000 clones, about 44% found once. Sequences were derived from CD8+ T cells sorted from blood, sampled at week 24, from a patient treated with tofacitinib. These receptors were collected from a human donor with alopecia areata.

This clone was counted only a few times. The chain has TRBV7-3 and TRBJ1-1, with 8 bases that match TRBD1. V gave up 5 bases and J gave up 1 base; unmatched junction bases: 3. This CDR3 is built from 14 residues. Germline lookup yields CDR1 SGHTA and CDR2 FQGTGA. This chain's CDR3 is CASSLGQGNTEAFF. CDR3 DNA: TGTGCCAGCAGCCTAGGACAGGGGAACACTGAAGCTTTCTTT. The full variable domain, its missing parts supplied by reference TRBV7-3 and TRBJ1-1, is GAGVSQTPSNKVTEKGKYVELRCDPISGHTALYWYRQSLGQGPEFLIYFQGTGAADDSGLPNDRFFAVRPEGSVSTLKIQRTERGDSAVYLCASSLGQGNTEAFFGQGTRLTVV.

Regarding this clone: Germline and junction disagree at one end, which may indicate a read error. The chain carries TRBV7-9 and TRBJ1-4; D is ambiguous. CDR3 length: 14 residues. From germline, CDR1 is SEHNR and CDR2 FQNEAQ (reference sequence). CDR3 DNA: TGCGCCAGCAGCCCCCGGGGTTACGAGGAAAAACTGTTTTTT. Residues: CASSPRGYEEKLFF.

Only a few counts were recorded for this clone. The J gene is TRBJ2-5, the V gene TRBV5-6; D might be TRBD1 (5 bases). The CDR3 is 13 amino acids. The V end lost 2 bases, the J end lost 9 bases, and 14 bases lay between the germline ends. Germline V lookup: CDR1 SGHDT, CDR2 YYEEEE. CDR3 residues: CASSFGTLGAQYF. The CDR3 DNA reads as TGTGCCAGCAGCTTTGGTACCCTAGGGGCCCAGTACTTC.

This clone was counted a few times. The rearrangement uses TRBV7-9 and TRBJ1-4; maybe TRBD1 (5 bases). Germline CDR1 and CDR2: SEHNR and FQNEAQ (reference sequence). V was trimmed by 2 bases and J by 8 bases, leaving 12 bases between them. The CDR3 is 14 residues long. As DNA, the CDR3 is TGTGCCAGCAGCTTACAGGGATCAAACGAAAAACTGTTTTTT. Protein: CASSLQGSNEKLFF.

V and J are TRBV29-1 and TRBJ1-1; 7 nucleotides agree with TRBD1. Germline trimming cut 4 bases from V and 3 bases from J; bases unmatched to any gene: 8. This CDR3 has 14 residues. Germline-derived CDR1 and CDR2 are SQVTM and ANQGSEA. For the CDR3, the DNA is TGCAGCGTTGGTGTGAGCGACAGGGACACTGAAGCTTTCTTT. Its protein is CSVGVSDRDTEAFF.

The chain joins TRBV6-6 to TRBJ1-2; D remains ambiguous. V lost 7 bases to trimming and J lost 4 bases, with 13 bases between them. Germline loops: CDR1 MNHNY, CDR2 SVGAGI (reference sequence). There are 13 residues in the CDR3. Here the CDR3 reads CASTPVRTYGYTF. CDR3 in DNA: TGTGCCAGCACCCCAGTCCGTACCTATGGCTACACCTTC.

This sequence joins TRBV9 and TRBJ2-5; D not resolved. Trimming left V 4 bases short and J 5 bases short, with 18 bases between. The germline V gene encodes CDR1 SGDLS and CDR2 YYNGEE. The CDR3 contains 15 residues. CDR3 sequence (DNA): TGTGCCAGCAGCATCCGCCCGACCCGGCCGGAGACCCAGTACTTC. Amino acids: CASSIRPTRPETQYF.

CDR3 in amino acids: CSVGLAGVETQYF. The CDR3 DNA reads TGCAGCGTTGGTCTAGCGGGAGTAGAGACCCAGTACTTC. The chain carries TRBV29-1 and TRBJ2-5; TRBD2 matches at 10 bases. Unmatched junction bases numbered 3, after V lost 4 bases and J lost 4 bases. The CDR3 has 13 residues. The V gene's germline CDR1 is SQVTM and CDR2 ANQGSEA. Full variable domain (rest looked up from reference TRBV29-1 and TRBJ2-5): SAVISQKPSRDICQRGTSLTIQCQVDSQVTMMFWYRQQPGQSLTLIATANQGSEATYESGFVIDKFPISRPNLTFSTLTVSNMSPEDSSIYLCSVGLAGVETQYFGPGTRLLVL.

The chain has TRBV2 and TRBJ2-2; 8 bases agree with TRBD1. This CDR3 has 17 amino acids. V was clipped by 2 bases and J by 7 bases; unmatched bases: 12. Germline CDR1 and CDR2: SNHLY and FYNNEI. Written as DNA, the CDR3 is TGTGCCAGCAGTGAACACAGGGGGGAGAGGTTCATCGGGGAGCTGTTTTTT. Amino acids: CASSEHRGERFIGELFF.

This clone was detected a few times. V and J are TRBV28 and TRBJ2-3; D unresolved. The CDR3 has 15 residues. V was clipped by 8 bases and J by 0 bases, with 15 bases between them. Per germline, CDR1 MDHEN and CDR2 SYDVKM. The CDR3 bases are TGTGCCAGCGCTCGAACGGCTGATAGCACAGATACGCAGTATTTT. It translates to CASARTADSTDTQYF.

This clone was found a few times. The V call is TRBV6-5, the J call TRBJ2-7; no clear D. V lost 0 bases and J lost 0, with 12 bases in between. The CDR3 contains 16 residues. Germline assignment: CDR1 MNHEY and CDR2 SVGAGI. CDR3: CASSYSTPLLSYEQYF. CDR3 coding DNA: TGTGCCAGCAGTTACTCGACCCCACTTCTCTCCTACGAGCAGTACTTC.

The gene calls are TRBV30 and TRBJ1-1; D not certain. Per the germline V gene, CDR1 is GTSNPN and CDR2 is SVGIG (reference sequence). Trimming took off 3 bases at V and 1 base at J, with 6 bases between the two ends. The length of the CDR3 is 12 residues. The CDR3 protein is CAWRRENTEAFF. The CDR3 DNA reads as TGTGCCTGGAGAAGGGAGAACACTGAAGCTTTCTTT. The variable domain in full, with the rest retrieved from reference TRBV30 and TRBJ1-1, is SQTIHQWPATLVQPVGSPLSLECTVEGTSNPNLYWYRQAAGRGLQLLFYSVGIGQISSEVPQNLSASRPQDRQFILSSKKLLLSDSGFYLCAWRRENTEAFFGQGTRLTVV.

This chain uses TRBV4-1 with TRBJ2-1; 10 nucleotides align to TRBD2. Germline V gives CDR1 MGHRA, CDR2 YSYEKL. The CDR3 contains 15 residues. Losses at the gene ends were 5 bases for V and 8 bases for J; bases not matched to a gene: 9. The CDR3 nucleotides read TGCGCCAGCAGCAATCCTAGCGGGAGCGTCTATGAGCAGTTCTTC. It specifies CASSNPSGSVYEQFF.

This chain connects TRBV6-1 to TRBJ1-5; 8 nucleotides agree with TRBD1. With V trimmed by 8 bases and J by 2 bases, 5 bases remained unmatched. CDR1 and CDR2 from the germline V gene are MNHNS and SASEGT. The CDR3 runs 14 residues. CDR3 DNA: TGTGCCAGCGACAGGGGTTTTGGCAATCAGCCCCAGCATTTT. Translated, it gives CASDRGFGNQPQHF.

This clone was seen only a few times. V and J are TRBV11-2 and TRBJ2-3, with TRBD2 identical over 7 bases. The CDR3 has 15 amino acids. The J segment lost 5 bases and the V segment lost 6 bases, leaving 11 bases of the junction unmatched. Germline CDR1 reads SGHAT; CDR2 reads FQNNGV. The CDR3 loop reads CASSPKGGAGDTQYF. CDR3 sequence (DNA): TGTGCCAGCAGTCCGAAGGGAGGGGCGGGAGATACGCAGTATTTT.

CDR3 amino acids: CASNRMGEPYNEQFF. CDR3 sequence (DNA): TGTGCCAGCAACCGGATGGGGGAACCCTACAATGAGCAGTTCTTC. The V and J genes are TRBV6-5 and TRBJ2-1; either TRBD1 or TRBD2 may supply D (5 bases each). V was trimmed by 7 bases and J by 2 bases, leaving 15 bases between them. The germline V gene has CDR1 MNHEY and CDR2 SVGAGI. The CDR3 loop spans 15 amino acids.

This sequence joins TRBV10-3 and TRBJ1-1; the D is unclear. V gave up 6 bases and J gave up 3 bases, with 8 bases separating them. The germline CDR1 and CDR2 sequences are ENHRY and SYGVKD. The CDR3 loop spans 12 amino acids. The CDR3 spells CAIRDGYTEAFF. DNA of the CDR3: TGTGCCATCAGGGACGGTTACACTGAAGCTTTCTTT.

The chain couples TRBV19 to TRBJ1-1, with a possible D match to TRBD1 (5 bases). CDR1 LNHDA and CDR2 SQIVND come from the germline V gene (reference sequence). The CDR3 is 15 residues long. V was cut by 5 bases and J by 3 bases, with 16 bases left in between. CDR3 sequence: CASSPIPGDHTEAFF. CDR3 coding DNA: TGTGCCAGTAGTCCGATCCCGGGGGACCACACTGAAGCTTTCTTT. The full variable domain, rest sourced from reference TRBV19 and TRBJ1-1, is DGGITQSPKYLFRKEGQNVTLSCEQNLNHDAMYWYRQDPGQGLRLIYYSQIVNDFQKGDIAEGYSVSREKKESFPLTVTSAQKNPTAFYLCASSPIPGDHTEAFFGQGTRLTVV.

The rearrangement joins TRBV30 to TRBJ2-1, with D perhaps matching TRBD1 or TRBD2 (5 bases each). This CDR3 region has 12 residues. The V gene's germline CDR1 is GTSNPN and CDR2 SVGIG (reference sequence). V was trimmed by 4 bases and J by 6 bases, leaving 10 bases between them. This CDR3 is CAWTPGGNEQFF. The CDR3 DNA sequence: TGTGCCTGGACCCCTGGGGGCAATGAGCAGTTCTTC. Full variable domain (outside the CDR3, taken from reference TRBV30 and TRBJ2-1): SQTIHQWPATLVQPVGSPLSLECTVEGTSNPNLYWYRQAAGRGLQLLFYSVGIGQISSEVPQNLSASRPQDRQFILSSKKLLLSDSGFYLCAWTPGGNEQFFGPGTRLTVL.

This clone was counted a single time. V gene TRBV2 combines with J gene TRBJ2-4; D is ambiguous. The germline V gene encodes CDR1 SNHLY and CDR2 FYNNEI. The CDR3 spans 19 residues. The V end was cut by 4 bases, the J end by 0 bases, with 22 bases between. Written as DNA, the CDR3 is TGTGCCAGCAGTGGAGGATCGGACCCTCTTCAATTAGCCAAAAACATTCAGTACTTC. It is translated as CASSGGSDPLQLAKNIQYF.

This rearrangement joins TRBV27 to TRBJ2-7, with unresolved D. Trimming removed 3 bases at V and 6 bases at J, with 9 bases between. CDR1 is MNHEY, CDR2 SMNVEV, per germline (reference sequence). The CDR3 totals 12 residues. The DNA of the CDR3 is TGTGCCAGCAGTTTGGGCGGTCCCGAGCAGTACTTC. It translates to CASSLGGPEQYF.